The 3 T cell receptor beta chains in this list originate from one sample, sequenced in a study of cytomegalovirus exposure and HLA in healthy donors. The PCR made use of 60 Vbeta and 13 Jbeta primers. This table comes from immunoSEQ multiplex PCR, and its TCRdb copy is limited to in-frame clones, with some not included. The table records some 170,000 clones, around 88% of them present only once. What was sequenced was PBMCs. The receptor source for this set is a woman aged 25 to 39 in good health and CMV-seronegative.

The CDR3 bases are TGTGCCAGCAGTTACTCGGAGGAGGAGCCCCAGCATTTT. Its translation is CASSYSEEEPQHF. J is TRBJ1-5 and V is TRBV6-5; D call uncertain. Trimming left V 0 bases short and J 8 bases short, with 8 bases between. The CDR3 runs 13 residues. Germline V gene data show CDR1 as MNHEY and CDR2 as SVGAGI.

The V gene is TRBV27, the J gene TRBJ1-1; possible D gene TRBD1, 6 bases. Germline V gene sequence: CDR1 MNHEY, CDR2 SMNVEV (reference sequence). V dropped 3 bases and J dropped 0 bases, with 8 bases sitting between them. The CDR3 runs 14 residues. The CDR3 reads CASSFAGVNTEAFF. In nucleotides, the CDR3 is TGTGCCAGCAGTTTCGCAGGGGTGAACACTGAAGCTTTCTTT.

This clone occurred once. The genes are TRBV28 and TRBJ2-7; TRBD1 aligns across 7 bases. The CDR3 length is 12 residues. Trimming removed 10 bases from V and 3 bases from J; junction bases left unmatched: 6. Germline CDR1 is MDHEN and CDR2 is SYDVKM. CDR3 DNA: TGTGCCATCCAACAGGGGATCTACGAGCAGTACTTC. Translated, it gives CAIQQGIYEQYF.